One TCR beta chain is described in this entry. The sample is drawn from a study of technical replicates of blood from a few donors. The trim removed 2 bases at V and 6 bases at J, leaving 7 bases unmatched. The CDR3 runs to 15 residues. The germline gives CDR1 SGHNT, CDR2 YYREEE (reference sequence). TCRdb's table, derived via immunoSEQ multiplex PCR, lists solely in-frame clones and lacks some. The sample lists about 89,000 clones; roughly 94% were seen once. The chain couples TRBV5-4 to TRBJ2-5, with 10 bases matching TRBD1. Sequenced: T cells isolated from PBMCs. This receptor was identified in a human donor in good health. The CDR3 sequence: CASSFSGQGEQTQYF. For the CDR3, the DNA is TGTGCCAGCAGCTTTTCCGGACAGGGGGAACAGACCCAGTACTTC.